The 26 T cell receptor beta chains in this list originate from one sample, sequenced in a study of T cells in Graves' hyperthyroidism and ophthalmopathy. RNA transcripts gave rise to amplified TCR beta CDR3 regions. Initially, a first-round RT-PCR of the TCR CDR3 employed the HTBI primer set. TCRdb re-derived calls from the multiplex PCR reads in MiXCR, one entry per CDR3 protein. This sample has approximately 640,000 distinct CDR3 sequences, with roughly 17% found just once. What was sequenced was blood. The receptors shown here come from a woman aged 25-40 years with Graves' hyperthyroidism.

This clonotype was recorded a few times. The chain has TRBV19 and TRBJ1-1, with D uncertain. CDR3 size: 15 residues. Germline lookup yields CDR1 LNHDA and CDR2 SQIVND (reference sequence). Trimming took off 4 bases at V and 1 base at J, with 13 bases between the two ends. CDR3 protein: CASSNSLSSNTEAFF. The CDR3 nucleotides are TGTGCCAGTAGTAACAGCCTTTCTTCGAACACTGAAGCTTTCTTT.

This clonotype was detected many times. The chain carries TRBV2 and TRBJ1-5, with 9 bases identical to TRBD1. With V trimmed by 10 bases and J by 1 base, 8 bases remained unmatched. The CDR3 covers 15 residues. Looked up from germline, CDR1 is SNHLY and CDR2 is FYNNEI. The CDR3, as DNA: TGTGCCATGGCCCGGGACAGGGACAGCAATCAGCCCCAGCATTTT. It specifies CAMARDRDSNQPQHF.

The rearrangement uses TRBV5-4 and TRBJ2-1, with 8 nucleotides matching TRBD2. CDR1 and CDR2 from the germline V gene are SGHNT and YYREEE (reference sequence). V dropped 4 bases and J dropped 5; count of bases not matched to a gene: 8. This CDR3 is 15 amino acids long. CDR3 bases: TGTGCCAGCAGCCCCGGGAGGGCCATGGACAATGAGCAGTTCTTC. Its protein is CASSPGRAMDNEQFF.

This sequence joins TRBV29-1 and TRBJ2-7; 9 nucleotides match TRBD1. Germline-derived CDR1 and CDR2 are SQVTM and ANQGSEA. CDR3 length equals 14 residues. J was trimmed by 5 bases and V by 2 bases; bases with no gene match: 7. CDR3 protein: CSVEIGQGSHEQYF. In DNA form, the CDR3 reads TGCAGCGTTGAAATCGGACAGGGGTCCCACGAGCAGTACTTC.

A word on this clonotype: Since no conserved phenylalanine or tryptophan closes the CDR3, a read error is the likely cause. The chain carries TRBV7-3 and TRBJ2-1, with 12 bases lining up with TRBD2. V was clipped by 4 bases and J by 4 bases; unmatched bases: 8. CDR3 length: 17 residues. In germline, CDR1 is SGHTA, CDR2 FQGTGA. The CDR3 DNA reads TGTGCCAGCAGCTCCCCAGCTAGCGGGAGGGCTTACAATGAGCAGTTCCTC. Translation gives CASSSPASGRAYNEQFL.

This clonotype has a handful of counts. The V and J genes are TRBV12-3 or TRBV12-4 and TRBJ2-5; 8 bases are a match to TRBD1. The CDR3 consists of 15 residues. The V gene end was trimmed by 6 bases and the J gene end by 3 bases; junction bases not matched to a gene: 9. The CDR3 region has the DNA TGTGCCAGCAGCTTTACGGAACAGGGGGAAGAGACCCAGTACTTC. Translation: CASSFTEQGEETQYF.

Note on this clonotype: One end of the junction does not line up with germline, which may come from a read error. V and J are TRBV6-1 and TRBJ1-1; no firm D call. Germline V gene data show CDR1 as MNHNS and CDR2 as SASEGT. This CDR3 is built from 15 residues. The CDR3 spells CASSEGFARNTEASF. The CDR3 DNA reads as TGTGCCAGCAGTGAAGGGTTCGCCAGGAACACTGAAGCTTCCTTT.

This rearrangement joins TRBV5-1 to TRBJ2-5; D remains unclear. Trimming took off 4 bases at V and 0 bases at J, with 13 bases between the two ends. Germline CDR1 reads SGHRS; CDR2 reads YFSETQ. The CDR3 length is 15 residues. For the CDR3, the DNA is TGCGCCAGCAGCCGCCAACACGGAAACCAAGAGACCCAGTACTTC. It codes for CASSRQHGNQETQYF. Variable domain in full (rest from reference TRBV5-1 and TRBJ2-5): KAGVTQTPRYLIKTRGQQVTLSCSPISGHRSVSWYQQTPGQGLQFLFEYFSETQRNKGNFPGRFSGRQFSNSRSEMNVSTLELGDSALYLCASSRQHGNQETQYFGPGTRLLVL.

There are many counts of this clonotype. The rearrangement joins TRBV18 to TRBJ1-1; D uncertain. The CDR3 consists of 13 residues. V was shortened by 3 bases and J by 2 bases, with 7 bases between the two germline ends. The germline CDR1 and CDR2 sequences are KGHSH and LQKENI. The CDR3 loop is CASSPLLNTEAFF. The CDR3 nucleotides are TGTGCCAGCTCACCCCTCCTTAACACTGAAGCTTTCTTT.

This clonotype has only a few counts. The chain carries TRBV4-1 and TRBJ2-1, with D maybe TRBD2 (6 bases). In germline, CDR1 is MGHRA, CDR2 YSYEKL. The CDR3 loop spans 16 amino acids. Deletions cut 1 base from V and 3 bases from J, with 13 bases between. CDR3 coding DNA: TGCGCCAGCAGCCAAGTCGGGGGAGGAGTCTACAATGAGCAGTTCTTC. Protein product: CASSQVGGGVYNEQFF.

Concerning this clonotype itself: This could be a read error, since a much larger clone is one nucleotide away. The CDR3: CASSNLRGYEQYF. For the CDR3, the DNA is TGTGCCAGCAGTAATCTCCGGGGCTACGAGCAGTACTTC. The V gene is TRBV27, the J gene TRBJ2-7; TRBD2 is a possible D gene (5 bases). V lost 5 bases and J 3 bases, leaving 11 bases between the germline ends. The CDR3 spans 13 residues. Germline V gene sequence: CDR1 MNHEY, CDR2 SMNVEV (reference sequence).

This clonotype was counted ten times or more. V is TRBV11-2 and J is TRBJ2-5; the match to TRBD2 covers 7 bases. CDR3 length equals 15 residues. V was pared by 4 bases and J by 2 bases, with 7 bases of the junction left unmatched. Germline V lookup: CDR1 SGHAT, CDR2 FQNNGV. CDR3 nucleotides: TGTGCCAGCAGCTGGGGCGGGAGCCCACAAGAGACCCAGTACTTC. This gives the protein CASSWGGSPQETQYF.

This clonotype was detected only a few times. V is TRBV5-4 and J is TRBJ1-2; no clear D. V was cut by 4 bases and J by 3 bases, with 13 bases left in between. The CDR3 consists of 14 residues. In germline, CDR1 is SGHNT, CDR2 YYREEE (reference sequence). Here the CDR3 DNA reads TGTGCCAGCAGCGGCGACACCAACCACTATGGCTACACCTTC. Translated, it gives CASSGDTNHYGYTF. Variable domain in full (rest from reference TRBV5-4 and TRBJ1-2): ETGVTQSPTHLIKTRGQQVTLRCSSQSGHNTVSWYQQALGQGPQFIFQYYREEENGRGNFPPRFSGLQFPNYSSELNVNALELDDSALYLCASSGDTNHYGYTFGSGTRLTVV.

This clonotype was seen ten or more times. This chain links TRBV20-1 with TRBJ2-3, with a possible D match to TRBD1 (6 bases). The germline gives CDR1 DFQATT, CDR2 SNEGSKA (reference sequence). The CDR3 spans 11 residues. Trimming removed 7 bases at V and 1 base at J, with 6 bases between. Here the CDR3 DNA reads TGCAGTGGACAGGGCACAGATACGCAGTATTTT. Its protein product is CSGQGTDTQYF.

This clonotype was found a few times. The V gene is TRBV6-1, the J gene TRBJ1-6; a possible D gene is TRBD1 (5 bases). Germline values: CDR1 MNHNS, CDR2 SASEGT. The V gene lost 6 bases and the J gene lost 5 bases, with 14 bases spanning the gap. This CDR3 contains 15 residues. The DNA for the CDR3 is TGTGCCAGCAGCCTCGGGGCTCACGATAATTCACCCCTCCACTTT. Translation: CASSLGAHDNSPLHF.

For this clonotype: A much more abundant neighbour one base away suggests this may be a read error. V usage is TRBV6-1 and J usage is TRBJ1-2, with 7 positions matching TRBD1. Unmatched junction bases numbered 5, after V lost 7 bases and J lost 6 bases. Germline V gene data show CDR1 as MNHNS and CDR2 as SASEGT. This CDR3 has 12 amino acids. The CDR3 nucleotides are TGTGCCAGCACCCGGGACAGCCATGGCTACACCTTC. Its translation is CASTRDSHGYTF.

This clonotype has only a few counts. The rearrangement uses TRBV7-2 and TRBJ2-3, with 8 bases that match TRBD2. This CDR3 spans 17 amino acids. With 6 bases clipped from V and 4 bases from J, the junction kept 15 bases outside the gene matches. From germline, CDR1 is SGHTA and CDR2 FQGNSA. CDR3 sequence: CASSPIAGTGGADTQYF. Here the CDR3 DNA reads TGTGCCAGCAGTCCTATAGCGGGCACGGGGGGGGCAGATACGCAGTATTTT. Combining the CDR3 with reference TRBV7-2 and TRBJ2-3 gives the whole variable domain GAGVSQSPSNKVTEKGKDVELRCDPISGHTALYWYRQSLGQGLEFLIYFQGNSAPDKSGLPSDRFSAERTGGSVSTLTIQRTQQEDSAVYLCASSPIAGTGGADTQYFGPGTRLTVL.

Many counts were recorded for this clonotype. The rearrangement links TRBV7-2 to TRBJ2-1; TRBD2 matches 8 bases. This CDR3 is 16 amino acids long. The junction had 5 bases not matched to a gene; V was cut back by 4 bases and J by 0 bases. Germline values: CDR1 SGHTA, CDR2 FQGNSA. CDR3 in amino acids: CASSSTSVSSYNEQFF. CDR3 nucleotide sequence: TGTGCCAGCAGCTCGACTAGCGTAAGCTCCTACAATGAGCAGTTCTTC.

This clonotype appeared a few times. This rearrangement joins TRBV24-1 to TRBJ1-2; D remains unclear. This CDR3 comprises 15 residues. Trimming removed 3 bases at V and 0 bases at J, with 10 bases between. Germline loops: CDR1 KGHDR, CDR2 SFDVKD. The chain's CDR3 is CATSDPNGSNYGYTF. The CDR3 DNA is TGTGCCACCAGTGATCCGAACGGATCTAACTATGGCTACACCTTC.

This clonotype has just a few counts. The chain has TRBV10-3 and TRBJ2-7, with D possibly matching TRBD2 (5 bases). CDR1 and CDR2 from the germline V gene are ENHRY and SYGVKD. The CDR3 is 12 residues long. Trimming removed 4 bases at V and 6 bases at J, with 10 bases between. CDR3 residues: CAISAGKAEQYF. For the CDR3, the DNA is TGTGCCATCAGTGCCGGGAAAGCCGAGCAGTACTTC.

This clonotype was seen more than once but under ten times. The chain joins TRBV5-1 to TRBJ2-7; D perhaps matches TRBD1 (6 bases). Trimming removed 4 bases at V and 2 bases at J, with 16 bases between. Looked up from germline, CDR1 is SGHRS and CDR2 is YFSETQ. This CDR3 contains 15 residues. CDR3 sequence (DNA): TGCGCCAGCAGCCCCGCCCCGGACAGTGCCTACGAGCAGTACTTC. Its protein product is CASSPAPDSAYEQYF.

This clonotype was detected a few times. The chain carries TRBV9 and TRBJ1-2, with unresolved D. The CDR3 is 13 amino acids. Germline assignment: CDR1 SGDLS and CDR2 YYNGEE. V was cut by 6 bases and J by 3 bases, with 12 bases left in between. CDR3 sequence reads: CASKRSTDYGYTF. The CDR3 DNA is TGTGCCAGCAAAAGGAGTACAGACTATGGCTACACCTTC.

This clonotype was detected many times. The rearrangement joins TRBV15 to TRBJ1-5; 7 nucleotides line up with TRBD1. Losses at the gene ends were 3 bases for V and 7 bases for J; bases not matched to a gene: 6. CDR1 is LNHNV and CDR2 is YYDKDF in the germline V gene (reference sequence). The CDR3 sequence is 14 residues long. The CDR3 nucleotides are TGTGCCACCAGCAGCGGCAGGGGGAAACAGCCCCAGCATTTT. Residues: CATSSGRGKQPQHF.

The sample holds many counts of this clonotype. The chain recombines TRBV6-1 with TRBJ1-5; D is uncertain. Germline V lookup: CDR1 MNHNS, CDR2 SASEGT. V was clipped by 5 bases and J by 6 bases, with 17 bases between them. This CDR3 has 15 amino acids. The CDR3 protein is CASSTPGIVGQPQHF. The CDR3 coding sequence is TGTGCCAGCAGTACCCCCGGGATCGTGGGTCAGCCCCAGCATTTT.

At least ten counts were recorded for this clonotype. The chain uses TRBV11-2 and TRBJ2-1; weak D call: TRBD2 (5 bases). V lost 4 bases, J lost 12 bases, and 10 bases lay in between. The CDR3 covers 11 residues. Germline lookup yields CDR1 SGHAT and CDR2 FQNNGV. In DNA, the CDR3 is TGTGCCAGCAGCTGGGGTGCGGGGCAGTTCTTC. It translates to CASSWGAGQFF.

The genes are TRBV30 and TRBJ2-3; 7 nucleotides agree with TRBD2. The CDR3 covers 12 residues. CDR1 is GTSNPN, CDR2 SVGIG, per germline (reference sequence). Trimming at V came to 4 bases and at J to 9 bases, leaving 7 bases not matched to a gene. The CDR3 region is CAWTPAGDTQYF. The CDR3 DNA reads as TGTGCCTGGACGCCGGCGGGAGACACGCAGTATTTT.